Listed below are T cell receptor beta chains from one sample, sequenced in a study of shared clonotypes between healthy human individuals. Using immunoSEQ multiplex PCR, the repertoire was profiled, and TCRdb retains in-frame clones only, with some absent. The repertoire consists of about 560,000 clones, with roughly 79% occurring once and the leading ten covering more than 10%. The sequenced sample was PBMCs. The receptors here all came from a woman in her thirties or forties in good health. Some clones in this sample may be carry-over from other donors' samples. The CDR3 runs from the conserved cysteine through the conserved F or W. A D gene is named only where the DNA matches it firmly. Some rows mark clone size as missing; the rest say once, few, many or name a class of expanded clone.

clone size	V gene	D gene	J gene	CDR3 DNA	CDR3 protein
.	TRBV7-9	.	TRBJ1-1	TGTGCCAGCAGCGCCCTAATCCAACTGAACACTGAAGCTTTCTTT	CASSALIQLNTEAFF
.	TRBV21-1	.	TRBJ2-7	TGTGCCAGCAGCAAAGGGACAGGACTACTCGAGCAGTACTTC	CASSKGTGLLEQYF
.	TRBV5-4	.	TRBJ2-1	TGTGCCAGCAGTCTGGGTTTGGCTAGCGTATACAATGAGCAGTTCTTC	CASSLGLASVYNEQFF
.	TRBV11-2	TRBD2	TRBJ2-3	TGTGCCAGCAGCTTAGGGGGTCTAGCGGACACAGATACGCAGTATTTT	CASSLGGLADTDTQYF
many	TRBV7-9	TRBD1	TRBJ2-7	TGTGCCAGCAGCTTAAACCTGCGGGACAGGGGCGAGCAGTACTTC	CASSLNLRDRGEQYF
.	TRBV6-5	.	TRBJ1-2	TGTGCCAGCAGTTACTCGGGCAGATATGGCTACACCTTC	CASSYSGRYGYTF
.	TRBV10-3	TRBD2	TRBJ2-5	TGTGCCACCCGACTAGCGGGACAAGAGACCCAGTACTTC	CATRLAGQETQYF
.	TRBV5-1	TRBD1	TRBJ2-3	TGCGCCAGCAGCCTCCAGGGGGGCACAGATACGCAGTATTTT	CASSLQGGTDTQYF
.	TRBV11-2	TRBD1	TRBJ2-7	TGTGCCAGCAGCTTAGTAGGGACAGGGTCCTACGAGCAGTACTTC	CASSLVGTGSYEQYF
.	TRBV4-1	TRBD2	TRBJ2-5	TGCGCCAGCAGCCGAAACGGACTAGCAGAAGAGACCCAGTACTTC	CASSRNGLAEETQYF
.	TRBV11-2	.	TRBJ2-1	TGTGCCAGCAGCTTAGATCGGCTAGCGGAGCAGTTCTTC	CASSLDRLAEQFF
.	TRBV30	.	TRBJ1-3	TGTGCCTGGAGTGGGAAGGACACCTCTGGAAACACCATATATTTT	CAWSGKDTSGNTIYF
.	TRBV7-7	.	TRBJ1-1	TGTGCCAGCAGCTTAAGTGAGGGTTCTGAAGCTTTCTTT	CASSLSEGSEAFF
few	TRBV7-8	.	TRBJ2-5	TGTGCCAGCAGCCGAGATAGCGGTACCCAGTACTTC	CASSRDSGTQYF
.	TRBV5-4	TRBD1	TRBJ2-2	TGTGCCAGCAGCTTGGACAGGGGGCTTGCCGGGGAGCTGTTTTTT	CASSLDRGLAGELFF
few	TRBV7-9	TRBD1	TRBJ2-2	TGTGCCAGCAGTCCGGGACAGGGAAACACCGGGGAGCTGTTTTTT	CASSPGQGNTGELFF
.	TRBV25-1	.	TRBJ2-7	TGTGCCGGATACCTAGGAGCGCGCGTCCAGGGCGGATACGAGCAGTACTTC	CAGYLGARVQGGYEQYF
.	TRBV2	TRBD1	TRBJ1-5	TGTGCCAGCAGGTACCGGACAGGGGGCGCGGAGCAGCCCCAGCATTTT	CASRYRTGGAEQPQHF
.	TRBV28	TRBD2	TRBJ2-3	TGTGCCAGCAGTTTTGATAGCGGGAGAGGGGATACGCAGTATTTT	CASSFDSGRGDTQYF
.	TRBV5-1	.	TRBJ1-2	TGCGCCAGCAGCTTGGACACAGGGAGAAGCTACACCTTC	CASSLDTGRSYTF
.	TRBV10-3	.	TRBJ2-7	TGTGCCATCAGTGAGGGACGGTCCTACGAGCAGTACTTC	CAISEGRSYEQYF
.	TRBV6-1	TRBD1	TRBJ1-1	TGTGCCAGCAGTGGGACAGGGGGGGACACTGAAGCTTTCTTT	CASSGTGGDTEAFF
.	TRBV5-8	.	TRBJ2-3	TGTGCCAGCAGCTTTAAGGGAACAGATACGCAGTATTTT	CASSFKGTDTQYF
.	TRBV5-1	TRBD2	TRBJ2-1	TGCGCCAGCAGCTTGCTTAGCGGGGTCTCTAATGAGCAGTTCTTC	CASSLLSGVSNEQFF
.	TRBV28	.	TRBJ1-5	TGTGCCAGCAGTTCCCAAAATCAGCCCCAGCATTTT	CASSSQNQPQHF
.	TRBV10-2	TRBD2	TRBJ2-7	TGCGCCAGCAGTGGGCCGGGACTAGCGGGATGGGACCCCTACGAGCAGTACTTC	CASSGPGLAGWDPYEQYF
.	TRBV10-2	.	TRBJ2-3	TGCGCCAGCAGCGCAGGGGATACGCAGTATTTT	CASSAGDTQYF
.	TRBV18	TRBD1	TRBJ2-2	TGTGCCAGCTCACCACGAATGACAGGGGAGACCGGGGAGCTGTTTTTT	CASSPRMTGETGELFF
.	TRBV20-1	.	TRBJ2-3	TGCAGTGCGAGACCCACAGATACGCAGTATTTT	CSARPTDTQYF
once	TRBV7-2	TRBD2	TRBJ2-1	TGTGCCAGCAGCTCCTTGGCTAGCGGGAGGGACAATGAGCAGTTCTTC	CASSSLASGRDNEQFF
.	TRBV4-2	.	TRBJ1-1	TGTGCCAGCAGCCAAGGGGGGGGAGGTTATGAAGCTTTCTTT	CASSQGGGGYEAFF
few	TRBV6-1	TRBD1	TRBJ2-7	TGTGCCAGCAGTCTCCGGACAGGGGGATACGACGAGCAGTACTTC	CASSLRTGGYDEQYF
.	TRBV28	TRBD2	TRBJ2-7	TGTGCCAGCAGTTCTTCTAGCGGGAGTAGGTACTACGAGCAGTACTTC	CASSSSSGSRYYEQYF
few	TRBV9	TRBD2	TRBJ2-5	TGTGCCAGCAGCGCCTCTAGCGGGAGGGAAGAGACCCAGTACTTC	CASSASSGREETQYF
.	TRBV10-3	TRBD1	TRBJ1-1	TGTGCCATCAGTGGCGTCGGACAGGGGTCATCGAACACTGAAGCTTTCTTT	CAISGVGQGSSNTEAFF
.	TRBV6-6	.	TRBJ1-2	TGTGCCAGCAGCCTCCAGGTTAATGGCTACACCTTC	CASSLQVNGYTF
.	TRBV7-8	.	TRBJ1-5	TGTGCCAGCAGCTTAACTGGTGCAGGGTTTGGTAGCAATCAGCCCCAGCATTTT	CASSLTGAGFGSNQPQHF
.	TRBV27	.	TRBJ2-7	TGTGCCAGCAGTTTATCGTCAGGGGCGGGCGAGCAGTACTTC	CASSLSSGAGEQYF
.	TRBV19	.	TRBJ2-7	TGTGCCAGTAGCCCTCCCGGAGGTGGTTTCCACGAGCAGTACTTC	CASSPPGGGFHEQYF
.	TRBV6-5	.	TRBJ1-4	TGTGCCAGCAGTTACTTGAGGGACAATAATGAAAAACTGTTTTTT	CASSYLRDNNEKLFF
.	TRBV19	TRBD2	TRBJ2-1	TGTGCCAGTAGTCCCGGACTAGCGAGAGGCAATGAGCAGTTCTTC	CASSPGLARGNEQFF
.	TRBV6-1	TRBD2	TRBJ2-1	TGTGCCAGCAGTTTAGCGGGAGTCAATGAGCAGTTCTTC	CASSLAGVNEQFF
once	TRBV28	.	TRBJ1-5	TGTGCCAGCAGTTTCCTGGGAAATCAGCCCCAGCATTTT	CASSFLGNQPQHF
.	TRBV7-9	.	TRBJ1-3	TGTGCCAGCAGCTTCCATCAGGGTACGGGAAACACCATATATTTT	CASSFHQGTGNTIYF
.	TRBV6-5	.	TRBJ1-2	TGTGCCAGCAAACAGGGCCTTTCCAACTATGGCTACACCTTC	CASKQGLSNYGYTF
few	TRBV27	.	TRBJ1-2	TGTGCCAGCAGTTTAAGTGCAGTCTATGGCTACACCTTC	CASSLSAVYGYTF
.	TRBV7-9	.	TRBJ1-3	TGTGCCAGCAGCTTATCATTGGGGGCTGGAAACACCATATATTTT	CASSLSLGAGNTIYF
.	TRBV27	.	TRBJ2-2	TGTGCCAGCAGTTTCTCAGGGGCCTCGAACACCGGGGAGCTGTTTTTT	CASSFSGASNTGELFF
.	TRBV4-2	.	TRBJ2-3	TGTGCCAGCAGCCAAGTAATCGGGACGGGCGCTATAGTAGATACGCAGTATTTT	CASSQVIGTGAIVDTQYF
.	TRBV6-1	.	TRBJ1-4	.	CASSSSTGGGEKLFF
few	TRBV6-5	TRBD2	TRBJ2-1	TGTGCCAGCAGACGGACTAGCGGTGGTGAGCAGTTCTTC	CASRRTSGGEQFF
.	TRBV7-2	.	TRBJ2-7	TGTGCCAGCAGCTACGACTGGGCCTACGAGCAGTACTTC	CASSYDWAYEQYF
few	TRBV4-2	.	TRBJ2-7	TGTGCCAGCAGCCAAGTCGGGGACACCTACGAGCAGTACTTC	CASSQVGDTYEQYF
.	TRBV5-4	.	TRBJ2-7	TGTGCCAGCAGCTTGGAGGCAGCCTACGAGCAGTACTTC	CASSLEAAYEQYF
.	TRBV4-2	.	TRBJ2-6	TGTGCCAGCAGCCAAGCTTTCTGGTCTGCTGGGGCCAACGTCCTGACTTTC	CASSQAFWSAGANVLTF
.	TRBV6-6	.	TRBJ1-1	TGTGCCAGCAGTTACTCGCAGGGCTACACTGAAGCTTTCTTT	CASSYSQGYTEAFF
once	TRBV28	TRBD1	TRBJ2-7	TGTGCCAGCAGTTCTGTTTCGGGACAGGGATGGTACGAGCAGTACTTC	CASSSVSGQGWYEQYF
once	TRBV28	.	TRBJ2-5	TGTGCCAGCAGTTTACACACAGTAGCGGAGACCCAGTACTTC	CASSLHTVAETQYF
.	TRBV6-6	.	TRBJ1-5	TGTGCCAGCAGTTACTGGGGTTCGAGTACCCAGCCCCAACATTTT	CASSYWGSSTQPQHF